This passage covers 30 T cell receptor beta chains from one sample sequenced in a study of T-cell memory formation after mild COVID-19 (TCRdb year 2021). Receptors were amplified or captured by 5' RACE. Sequencing instrument: Illumina NovaSeq 6000. TCRdb itself trimmed the public reads at Q25 with fastp, ran MiXCR and retained productive beta chains. When rows share a CDR3 protein, they turn into one entry using the most common DNA and genes. For this sample there are 500,000 to 600,000 distinct CDR3 sequences; over 15% appear just once. More than 10% of the sample is taken by the ten largest. The sample was PBMCs or a T cell subset sorted from them (not recorded which). The receptors originated from an adult woman who had mild COVID-19 (a few samples of this study predate the infection). The sample titles of this study are shuffled in the database, so cell type and time point are left out; the donor was told from shared clones.

In this sample, this clonotype turned up many times. The DNA of the CDR3 is TGCAGTGCTCGCACACTTGACAGGGGGGACTCCTACGAGCAGTACTTC. This gives the protein CSARTLDRGDSYEQYF. V gene TRBV20-1 combines with J gene TRBJ2-7, with 9 nucleotides matching TRBD1. The V and J ends lost 5 bases and 0 bases, in that order; junction bases with no gene match: 11. Germline values: CDR1 DFQATT, CDR2 SNEGSKA (reference sequence). This CDR3 has 16 amino acids.

A few counts support this clonotype. The chain recombines TRBV7-9 with TRBJ2-7, with 10 bases aligning to TRBD2. Per germline, CDR1 SEHNR and CDR2 FQNEAQ (reference sequence). V was clipped by 4 bases and J by 11 bases; unmatched bases: 14. The CDR3 runs 15 residues. The CDR3 coding sequence is TGTGCCAGCAGCTCGCGGAAAGCGGGAGGGGAACCGGAGTACTTC. The encoded protein is CASSSRKAGGEPEYF.

This clonotype showed up many times. This chain links TRBV12-3 or TRBV12-4 with TRBJ2-5, with TRBD1 matching 9 bases. The CDR3 contains 14 residues. V lost 2 bases and J lost 5; bases outside the gene matches: 3. In nucleotides, the CDR3 is TGTGCCAGCAGTTTAACAGGGGGCGTCGAGACCCAGTACTTC. Translating it yields CASSLTGGVETQYF.

The chain joins TRBV14 to TRBJ1-2, with a weak D call TRBD1 (6 bases). CDR3 length equals 14 residues. Trimming left V 4 bases short and J 3 bases short, with 12 bases between. Germline V gene lookup returns CDR1 SGHDN and CDR2 FVKESK. This chain's CDR3 is CASSRGATDYGYTF. DNA for the CDR3: TGTGCCAGCAGCCGGGGGGCAACAGACTATGGCTACACCTTC.

In DNA form, the CDR3 reads TGTGCCAGCAGCTTAGACAGGTTTGGCAATCAGCCCCAGCATTTT. Translated, it gives CASSLDRFGNQPQHF. V is TRBV7-9 and J is TRBJ1-5; tentatively, D is TRBD1 (5 bases). Trimming removed 1 base at V and 2 bases at J, with 9 bases between. Germline loops: CDR1 SEHNR, CDR2 FQNEAQ (reference sequence). This CDR3 has 15 residues.

The chain is built from TRBV5-1 and TRBJ2-3; D ambiguous. Germline CDR1 reads SGHRS; CDR2 reads YFSETQ. The CDR3 runs to 13 residues. V shed 4 bases and J shed 0 bases, with 6 bases lying between them. Here the CDR3 DNA reads TGCGCCAGCAGCGAGATCAGCACAGATACGCAGTATTTT. Translated: CASSEISTDTQYF.

This clonotype was seen a handful of times. The chain recombines TRBV7-8 with TRBJ2-1, with D possibly being TRBD1 (6 bases). CDR3 length: 18 residues. From germline, CDR1 is SGHVS and CDR2 FQNEAQ. Trimming removed 5 bases at V and 2 bases at J, with 22 bases between. The CDR3 DNA is TGTGCCAGCAGCCTGTGGGGCGGACAGCCGAGCCCCTACAATGAGCAGTTCTTC. This translates into CASSLWGGQPSPYNEQFF.

This clonotype was seen only a few times. V is TRBV7-3 and J is TRBJ2-7; D might be TRBD2 (6 bases). This CDR3 has 14 amino acids. The germline CDR1 and CDR2 sequences are SGHTA and FQGTGA. V was cut by 5 bases and J by 2 bases, with 13 bases left in between. The CDR3 DNA is TGTGCCAGCAGCCGAGGGACTGGACCCTACGAGCAGTACTTC. Its translation: CASSRGTGPYEQYF. Full variable domain (rest looked up from reference TRBV7-3 and TRBJ2-7): GAGVSQTPSNKVTEKGKYVELRCDPISGHTALYWYRQSLGQGPEFLIYFQGTGAADDSGLPNDRFFAVRPEGSVSTLKIQRTERGDSAVYLCASSRGTGPYEQYFGPGTRLTVT.

This sequence joins TRBV5-4 and TRBJ1-1; 9 bases are shared with TRBD1. The V and J ends lost 3 bases and 3 bases, in that order; junction bases with no gene match: 6. The CDR3 is 15 residues long. CDR1 is SGHNT, CDR2 YYREEE, per germline (reference sequence). Here the CDR3 reads CASSSHRGPDTEAFF. The CDR3 DNA follows: TGTGCCAGCAGCTCTCACAGGGGGCCGGACACTGAAGCTTTCTTT.

This clonotype has a handful of counts. The rearrangement uses TRBV11-3 and TRBJ1-6, with unresolved D. The CDR3 sequence is 14 residues long. The germline CDR1 and CDR2 sequences are SGHNT and YENEEA. The ends were cut back, 0 bases at V and 6 bases at J, with 6 bases in the middle. In nucleotides, the CDR3 is TGTGCCAGCAGCTTAGAGAGGGTTAATTCACCCCTCCACTTT. This translates into CASSLERVNSPLHF.

This clonotype was counted only a few times. J is TRBJ1-1 and V is TRBV7-9, with D perhaps TRBD1 (6 bases). The germline V gene has CDR1 SEHNR and CDR2 FQNEAQ (reference sequence). CDR3 length: 18 residues. V was pared by 4 bases and J by 4 bases, with 25 bases between. The CDR3 reads CASSSPLYGGPQSTEAFF. In nucleotides, the CDR3 is TGTGCCAGCAGCTCCCCACTATACGGGGGCCCACAGTCCACTGAAGCTTTCTTT.

This clonotype was seen a handful of times. V usage is TRBV5-1 and J usage is TRBJ2-1; TRBD2 matches 9 bases. The CDR3 totals 15 residues. Germline V gene data show CDR1 as SGHRS and CDR2 as YFSETQ. Trimming cost V 4 bases and J 7 bases; bases outside gene matches: 9. The CDR3 DNA is TGCGCCAGCAGCCCCGTAGCGGGAGTTAAGAATGAGCAGTTCTTC. It specifies CASSPVAGVKNEQFF. Full variable domain (outside the CDR3, taken from reference TRBV5-1 and TRBJ2-1): KAGVTQTPRYLIKTRGQQVTLSCSPISGHRSVSWYQQTPGQGLQFLFEYFSETQRNKGNFPGRFSGRQFSNSRSEMNVSTLELGDSALYLCASSPVAGVKNEQFFGPGTRLTVL.

The chain carries TRBV12-3 or TRBV12-4 and TRBJ2-3; D uncertain. V shed 1 base and J shed 14 bases, with 13 bases lying between them. The length of the CDR3 is 12 residues. The CDR3 sequence is CASSLDWGNPYF. The CDR3 DNA reads as TGTGCCAGCAGTTTAGACTGGGGAAATCCGTATTTT.

This clonotype was picked up a small number of times. The V gene is TRBV5-5, the J gene TRBJ1-5; D is perhaps TRBD1 (5 bases). V was trimmed by 0 bases and J by 6 bases, leaving 13 bases between them. Germline CDR1 reads SGHKS; CDR2 reads YYEKEE (reference sequence). This CDR3 has 15 amino acids. This chain's CDR3 is CASSLAWGSGQPQHF. CDR3 bases: TGTGCCAGCAGCTTGGCCTGGGGGTCAGGTCAGCCCCAGCATTTT.

The V call is TRBV11-1, the J call TRBJ2-4; D call uncertain. Trimming left V 5 bases short and J 6 bases short, with 11 bases between. Germline CDR1 and CDR2: SGHAT and FQDESV (reference sequence). The CDR3 has 13 amino acids. The CDR3 DNA follows: TGTGCCAGCAGCGGTACGGAAATAAACATTCAGTACTTC. Translated, it gives CASSGTEINIQYF.

The genes are TRBV7-2 and TRBJ2-3, with 16 nucleotides matching TRBD2. The CDR3 loop spans 19 amino acids. Trimming removed 1 base from V and 5 bases from J; junction bases left unmatched: 9. Germline assignment: CDR1 SGHTA and CDR2 FQGNSA. CDR3 sequence (DNA): TGTGCCAGCAGCTTAGTTTGGGGGACTAGCGGGAGGGCCGAAGATACGCAGTATTTT. Translating gives CASSLVWGTSGRAEDTQYF.

The gene calls are TRBV2 and TRBJ2-2; D ambiguous. V was shortened by 8 bases and J by 4 bases, with 20 bases between the two germline ends. Germline-derived CDR1 and CDR2 are SNHLY and FYNNEI. The CDR3 runs to 16 residues. The CDR3 sequence: CASFRLGSISTGELFF. The CDR3 bases are TGTGCCAGCTTCCGTTTGGGCAGCATTTCCACCGGGGAGCTGTTTTTT.

The chain combines TRBV7-2 with TRBJ2-7; 15 positions match TRBD2. The CDR3 extends over 18 amino acids. V shed 1 base, J shed 2 bases, and the junction held 6 bases outside the gene matches. CDR1 and CDR2 (germline): SGHTA, FQGNSA. DNA for the CDR3: TGTGCCAGCAGCTTAGTGGGACTAGCGGGAGGCATGGCCTACGAGCAGTACTTC. Amino acids: CASSLVGLAGGMAYEQYF.

V is TRBV4-1 and J is TRBJ2-4; the D call may be TRBD1 or TRBD2 (5 bases each). Germline V gene lookup returns CDR1 MGHRA and CDR2 YSYEKL. Trimming cost V 5 bases and J 0 bases, with 17 bases left between them. The CDR3 runs to 17 residues. The CDR3 here is CASSNEGWGRAKNIQYF. CDR3 bases: TGCGCCAGCAGCAACGAGGGGTGGGGTAGAGCCAAAAACATTCAGTACTTC.

This rearrangement joins TRBV29-1 to TRBJ2-5, with TRBD1 matching 8 bases. V shed 3 bases and J 5 bases; nucleotides not matched to a gene: 5. The CDR3 is 13 residues long. The germline V gene encodes CDR1 SQVTM and CDR2 ANQGSEA. The CDR3 reads CSVDTGGEETQYF. The CDR3 region has the DNA TGCAGCGTTGACACAGGGGGTGAGGAGACCCAGTACTTC.

This chain connects TRBV20-1 to TRBJ2-5; D possibly corresponds to TRBD2 (5 bases). This CDR3 contains 14 residues. Germline loops: CDR1 DFQATT, CDR2 SNEGSKA (reference sequence). The ends were cut back, 4 bases at V and 4 bases at J, with 16 bases in the middle. Here the CDR3 reads CSATPLASLETQYF. CDR3 DNA: TGCAGTGCTACCCCTCTAGCTAGCCTAGAGACCCAGTACTTC.

V is TRBV5-1 and J is TRBJ1-5; D perhaps matches TRBD1 (5 bases). Looked up from germline, CDR1 is SGHRS and CDR2 is YFSETQ. Trimming removed 0 bases at V and 6 bases at J, with 10 bases between. The CDR3 spans 14 residues. The DNA for the CDR3 is TGCGCCAGCAGCTTGGCAGGGCAGGGTCAGCCCCAGCATTTT. It yields the protein CASSLAGQGQPQHF.

The sample holds a few counts of this clonotype. CDR3 bases: TGCGCCAGCAGCCAATTCGCGGGGTCGGACGAGCAGTACTTC. Its translation is CASSQFAGSDEQYF. The chain is built from TRBV4-1 and TRBJ2-7; D is possibly TRBD2 (6 bases). Trimming stripped 2 bases from V and 5 bases from J, with 13 bases between. The CDR3 loop spans 14 amino acids. Germline CDR1 MGHRA, CDR2 YSYEKL.

The rearrangement uses TRBV15 and TRBJ2-1; TRBD1 matches 7 bases. With V trimmed by 5 bases and J by 10 bases, 8 bases remained unmatched. Germline-derived CDR1 and CDR2 are LNHNV and YYDKDF (reference sequence). The CDR3 consists of 13 residues. CDR3 nucleotide sequence: TGTGCCACCAGCCGACAGGGCTCCTACGAGCAGTTCTTC. This codes for CATSRQGSYEQFF.

Many counts were recorded for this clonotype. The chain uses TRBV5-1 and TRBJ1-1; no clear D gene. Trimming took off 2 bases at V and 2 bases at J, with 13 bases between the two ends. This CDR3 spans 15 amino acids. Germline lookup yields CDR1 SGHRS and CDR2 YFSETQ. Here the CDR3 reads CASSFGDPTNTEAFF. The DNA of the CDR3 is TGCGCCAGCAGCTTTGGAGACCCAACAAACACTGAAGCTTTCTTT.

This clonotype has only a few counts. The chain is built from TRBV5-1 and TRBJ2-2; 10 nucleotides line up with TRBD1. The J segment lost 6 bases and the V segment lost 4 bases, leaving 6 bases of the junction unmatched. Germline V gene sequence: CDR1 SGHRS, CDR2 YFSETQ. The CDR3 length is 15 residues. The CDR3 DNA reads TGCGCCAGCAGCCTGCCGGGACAGGGGCCCGGGGAGCTGTTTTTT. Translation gives CASSLPGQGPGELFF.

The chain couples TRBV7-8 to TRBJ1-3, with TRBD1 identical over 11 bases. Unmatched junction bases numbered 10, after V lost 4 bases and J lost 2 bases. CDR1 and CDR2 from the germline V gene are SGHVS and FQNEAQ. The CDR3 is made up of 18 amino acids. CDR3 DNA: TGTGCCAGCAGCTCTCGGACAGGGGGCGAAGCCGCTGGAAACACCATATATTTT. It is translated as CASSSRTGGEAAGNTIYF.

At least ten counts were recorded for this clonotype. V and J are TRBV7-9 and TRBJ1-2; no firm D call. CDR1 is SEHNR and CDR2 is FQNEAQ in the germline V gene (reference sequence). V gave up 5 bases and J gave up 4 bases, with 14 bases separating them. The length of the CDR3 is 14 residues. CDR3 sequence: CASSPSVRVYGYTF. For the CDR3, the DNA is TGTGCCAGCAGCCCTTCGGTCCGAGTCTATGGCTACACCTTC.

The chain employs TRBV14 and TRBJ2-1; no reliable D call. CDR1 SGHDN and CDR2 FVKESK come from the germline V gene. This CDR3 spans 13 amino acids. V lost 6 bases and J 7 bases, leaving 13 bases between the germline ends. DNA for the CDR3: TGTGCCAGCAGGCAAAGACTGGGGAATGAGCAGTTCTTC. It is translated as CASRQRLGNEQFF. Full variable domain (rest looked up from reference TRBV14 and TRBJ2-1): EAGVTQFPSHSVIEKGQTVTLRCDPISGHDNLYWYRRVMGKEIKFLLHFVKESKQDESGMPNNRFLAERTGGTYSTLKVQPAELEDSGVYFCASRQRLGNEQFFGPGTRLTVL.

V is TRBV30 and J is TRBJ2-1; TRBD2 matches 8 bases. Germline CDR1 and CDR2: GTSNPN and SVGIG (reference sequence). V trimming: 0 bases; J trimming: 4 bases; junction bases outside the gene matches: 5. The CDR3 loop spans 15 amino acids. CDR3 DNA: TGTGCCTGGAGTGTAAGGAGCGGGGGTTACAATGAGCAGTTCTTC. This translates into CAWSVRSGGYNEQFF.